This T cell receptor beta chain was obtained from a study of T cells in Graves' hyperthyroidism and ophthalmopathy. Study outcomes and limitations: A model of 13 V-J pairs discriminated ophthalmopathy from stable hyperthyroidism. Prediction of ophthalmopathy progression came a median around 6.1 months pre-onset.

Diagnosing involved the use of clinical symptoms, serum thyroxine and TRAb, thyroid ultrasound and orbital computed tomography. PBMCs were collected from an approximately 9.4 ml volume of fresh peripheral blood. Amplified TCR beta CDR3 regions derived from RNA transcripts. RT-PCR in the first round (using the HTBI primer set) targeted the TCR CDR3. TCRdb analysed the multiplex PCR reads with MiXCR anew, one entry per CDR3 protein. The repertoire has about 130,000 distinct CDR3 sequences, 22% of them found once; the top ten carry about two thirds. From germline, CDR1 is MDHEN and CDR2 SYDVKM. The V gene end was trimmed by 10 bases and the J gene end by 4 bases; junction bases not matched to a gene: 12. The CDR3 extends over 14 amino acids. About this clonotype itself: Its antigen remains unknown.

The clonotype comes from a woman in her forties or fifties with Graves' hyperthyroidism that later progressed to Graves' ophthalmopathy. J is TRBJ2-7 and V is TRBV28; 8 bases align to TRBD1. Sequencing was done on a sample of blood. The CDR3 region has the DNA TGTGCCACCCACGGACAGGGTGATTTATACGAGCAGTACTTC. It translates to CATHGQGDLYEQYF.